The 18 T cell receptor beta chains presented below share a single source sample, sequenced in a study of chemoradiotherapy in HPV16-positive cancers. The data were produced by immunoSEQ multiplex PCR, yet TCRdb's version contains in-frame clones alone and is incomplete. This sample carries about 20,000 clones, about nine tenths of them seen once, and the ten largest clones take roughly 2.4%. Source: blood, taken from a patient who underwent chemoradiotherapy. The receptors were gathered from a human donor with HPV-associated anogenital cancer.

The V call is TRBV5-8, the J call TRBJ2-7; D call uncertain. V lost 2 bases to trimming and J lost 7 bases, with 13 bases between them. The CDR3 consists of 13 residues. CDR1 is SGHTS and CDR2 is YDEGEE in the germline V gene. DNA of the CDR3: TGTGCCAGCAGCTTTGGTAGGGAAGGTGAGCAGTACTTC. Translated: CASSFGREGEQYF. Variable domain in full (rest from reference TRBV5-8 and TRBJ2-7): EAGVTQSPTHLIKTRGQQATLRCSPISGHTSVYWYQQALGLGLQFLLWYDEGEERNRGNFPPRFSGRQFPNYSSELNVNALELEDSALYLCASSFGREGEQYFGPGTRLTVT.

The V and J genes are TRBV7-9 and TRBJ2-2; unclear D gene. V lost 5 bases, J lost 5 bases, and 12 bases lay in between. CDR1 is SEHNR and CDR2 is FQNEAQ in the germline V gene (reference sequence). This CDR3 region has 14 residues. For the CDR3, the DNA is TGTGCCAGCAGCAATTCCATGGGTACCGGGGAGCTGTTTTTT. This encodes CASSNSMGTGELFF.

This clone was detected only once. V and J are TRBV7-6 and TRBJ2-7; the D gene could be TRBD1 or TRBD2 (5 bases each). The V end lost 6 bases, the J end lost 4 bases, and 19 bases lay between the germline ends. CDR1 and CDR2 (germline): SGHVS, FNYEAQ. This CDR3 comprises 15 residues. The CDR3 coding sequence is TGTGCCAGCAGGAGAGGGTTTTCGGGGCCTTACGAGCAGTACTTC. As protein: CASRRGFSGPYEQYF. The full variable domain, rest sourced from reference TRBV7-6 and TRBJ2-7, is GAGVSQSPRYKVTKRGQDVALRCDPISGHVSLYWYRQALGQGPEFLTYFNYEAQQDKSGLPNDRFSAERPEGSISTLTIQRTEQRDSAMYRCASRRGFSGPYEQYFGPGTRLTVT.

V and J are TRBV5-5 and TRBJ1-1; the match to TRBD1 covers 9 bases. The CDR3 contains 14 residues. Germline CDR1 SGHKS, CDR2 YYEKEE (reference sequence). J was trimmed by 6 bases and V by 5 bases; bases with no gene match: 8. CDR3: CASRRPGTGSEAFF. CDR3 coding DNA: TGTGCCAGCAGGCGTCCCGGGACAGGGTCTGAAGCTTTCTTT.

This rearrangement joins TRBV27 to TRBJ2-7; 8 bases line up with TRBD1. CDR3 size: 11 residues. Germline-derived CDR1 and CDR2 are MNHEY and SMNVEV (reference sequence). The CDR3 DNA is TGTGGGGCAGGACAGGGTTACGAGCAGTACTTC. This translates into CGAGQGYEQYF.

The chain is built from TRBV9 and TRBJ1-4, with D tentatively TRBD1 (6 bases). Germline loops: CDR1 SGDLS, CDR2 YYNGEE. V dropped 0 bases and J dropped 7 bases, with 16 bases sitting between them. This CDR3 spans 16 amino acids. The CDR3 DNA is TGTGCCAGCAGCGTAGGGATGAAGAGGGGGGGTGAAAAACTGTTTTTT. It codes for CASSVGMKRGGEKLFF.

The chain employs TRBV15 and TRBJ2-2; 10 nucleotides agree with TRBD2. V was clipped by 0 bases and J by 5 bases; unmatched bases: 12. CDR1 and CDR2 (germline): LNHNV, YYDKDF (reference sequence). CDR3 length equals 19 residues. The DNA for the CDR3 is TGTGCCACCAGCAGAGATCATACTAGCGGGACCCCGGGAACCGGGGAGCTGTTTTTT. Its protein product is CATSRDHTSGTPGTGELFF.

Written as DNA, the CDR3 is TGTGCCAGCAGCGGAGGTTGGGTAGGGGGCTACGAGCAGTACTTC. As protein: CASSGGWVGGYEQYF. The chain combines TRBV9 with TRBJ2-7; D might be TRBD1 (6 bases). Deletions cut 3 bases from V and 3 bases from J, with 16 bases between. The CDR3 length is 15 residues. Germline loops: CDR1 SGDLS, CDR2 YYNGEE.

This chain uses TRBV11-2 with TRBJ2-3; D uncertain. V lost 0 bases and J 0 bases, leaving 1 base between the germline ends. This CDR3 region has 13 residues. The germline gives CDR1 SGHAT, CDR2 FQNNGV. In DNA form, the CDR3 reads TGTGCCAGCAGCTTAGACAGCACAGATACGCAGTATTTT. Amino acid sequence: CASSLDSTDTQYF.

This chain uses TRBV9 with TRBJ2-3; 14 bases map to TRBD2. The CDR3 runs 16 residues. Germline trimming cut 4 bases from V and 3 bases from J; bases unmatched to any gene: 4. Germline CDR1 and CDR2: SGDLS and YYNGEE. The CDR3, as DNA: TGTGCCAGCAGCCCCCGGACTAGCGGGGGGACAGATACGCAGTATTTT. Its protein product is CASSPRTSGGTDTQYF.

This clone has a single count. The chain recombines TRBV6-5 with TRBJ1-1, with D possibly matching TRBD1 (5 bases). With 6 bases removed from V and 8 bases from J, the gap between germline ends came to 22 bases. This CDR3 has 15 amino acids. CDR1 is MNHEY, CDR2 SVGAGI, per germline. The DNA for the CDR3 is TGTGCCAGCAGGGACTTGCGGGGCCCCACAGGAGAAGCTTTCTTT. Its translation is CASRDLRGPTGEAFF.

The chain joins TRBV29-1 to TRBJ2-5; 12 positions match TRBD2. CDR3 size: 14 residues. CDR1 is SQVTM, CDR2 ANQGSEA, per germline. The V and J ends lost 6 bases and 2 bases, in that order; junction bases with no gene match: 4. The CDR3 spells CSVTGTSGQETQYF. In nucleotides, the CDR3 is TGCAGCGTAACCGGGACTAGCGGGCAAGAGACCCAGTACTTC.

This chain links TRBV27 with TRBJ1-3; no clear D. Germline V gives CDR1 MNHEY, CDR2 SMNVEV (reference sequence). The CDR3 spans 16 residues. The V and J ends lost 5 bases and 0 bases respectively, with 14 bases between them. Here the CDR3 DNA reads TGTGCCAGCAGTCCCGGGATTCCAACCTCTGGAAACACCATATATTTT. It translates to CASSPGIPTSGNTIYF.

This sequence joins TRBV10-3 and TRBJ2-6, with D possibly matching TRBD1 (6 bases). The CDR3 is 15 residues long. V dropped 6 bases and J dropped 0 bases, with 9 bases sitting between them. CDR1 and CDR2 from the germline V gene are ENHRY and SYGVKD. The CDR3 region has the DNA TGTGCCATCAGCTTACAGGGCTCTGGGGCCAACGTCCTGACTTTC. Protein sequence: CAISLQGSGANVLTF.

The chain employs TRBV19 and TRBJ2-1, with TRBD2 identical over 13 bases. The length of the CDR3 is 15 residues. The trim removed 5 bases at V and 6 bases at J, leaving 4 bases unmatched. The V gene's germline CDR1 is LNHDA and CDR2 SQIVND (reference sequence). The CDR3 nucleotides read TGTGCCAGTAGTTTGACTAGCGGGAGGTCCAATGAGCAGTTCTTC. Its translation: CASSLTSGRSNEQFF.

The chain couples TRBV5-6 to TRBJ1-1; D possibly corresponds to TRBD1 (5 bases). V gave up 4 bases and J gave up 6 bases, with 13 bases separating them. Germline V gene data show CDR1 as SGHDT and CDR2 as YYEEEE. This CDR3 spans 13 amino acids. CDR3 bases: TGTGCCAGCAGCCCGGGACCGCAAGCTGAAGCTTTCTTT. This encodes CASSPGPQAEAFF.

The rearrangement links TRBV13 to TRBJ2-5; tentatively, D is TRBD2 (5 bases). V dropped 5 bases and J dropped 5 bases, with 18 bases sitting between them. Germline CDR1 PRHDT, CDR2 FYEKMQ (reference sequence). This CDR3 has 15 residues. The CDR3 DNA sequence: TGTGCCAGCAGCCTCTATAGGCTAGCCCATGAGACCCAGTACTTC. Protein product: CASSLYRLAHETQYF.

This chain links TRBV7-9 with TRBJ1-1, with TRBD1 matching 10 bases. Per germline, CDR1 SEHNR and CDR2 FQNEAQ (reference sequence). The CDR3 is 12 amino acids. After removal of 3 bases from V and 13 bases from J, the junction contained 5 bases not matched to a gene. The chain's CDR3 is CASSFDRGLCFF. Here the CDR3 DNA reads TGTGCCAGCAGCTTCGACAGGGGGCTCTGTTTCTTT.